These 10 T cell receptor beta chains share one sample of origin, sequenced in a study of CD8 T cells in Susac syndrome. Random hexamers were used to reverse transcribe 0.5 to 1 ug of RNA. TCRdb re-called the immunoSEQ multiplex PCR reads with MiXCR, one entry per CDR3 protein. The sample shows around 300,000 distinct CDR3 sequences, about 91% of them seen only once. Sequenced material: CD8+ T cells from PBMCs. These receptors were taken from a human donor with multiple sclerosis.

The CDR3 bases are TGTGCCAGCAGCTTAGGACAGGGGAGCTCCTACGAGCAGTACTTC. Protein: CASSLGQGSSYEQYF. The chain couples TRBV13 to TRBJ2-7; 7 bases line up with TRBD1. CDR1 and CDR2 from the germline V gene are PRHDT and FYEKMQ (reference sequence). V lost 0 bases, J lost 0 bases, and 2 bases stayed unmatched. The CDR3 covers 15 residues.

The rearrangement links TRBV2 to TRBJ1-1; 9 bases align to TRBD1. Trimming took 6 bases from V and 0 from J; bases not matched to a gene: 8. This CDR3 contains 16 residues. CDR1 and CDR2 (germline): SNHLY, FYNNEI. CDR3 sequence reads: CASSAPGTGMNTEAFF. The CDR3 nucleotides read TGTGCCAGCAGCGCCCCCGGGACAGGGATGAACACTGAAGCTTTCTTT.

CDR3 in amino acids: CASSADLAWGSDTQYF. DNA for the CDR3: TGTGCCAGCAGCGCCGACTTAGCGTGGGGTAGCGATACGCAGTATTTT. The rearrangement joins TRBV9 to TRBJ2-3; tentatively, D is TRBD2 (5 bases). The germline V gene has CDR1 SGDLS and CDR2 YYNGEE. V was pared by 3 bases and J by 6 bases, with 20 bases between. The CDR3 length is 16 residues.

This chain uses TRBV11-3 with TRBJ2-1, with 11 positions matching TRBD2. Losses at the gene ends were 5 bases for V and 7 bases for J; bases not matched to a gene: 10. Germline values: CDR1 SGHNT, CDR2 YENEEA. CDR3 size: 16 residues. The CDR3 is CASSGLWGLAENEQFF. CDR3 sequence (DNA): TGTGCCAGCAGCGGCTTATGGGGACTAGCGGAGAATGAGCAGTTCTTC.

J is TRBJ2-5 and V is TRBV4-3, with D perhaps given as TRBD1 or TRBD2 (6 bases each). Germline V gives CDR1 LGHNA, CDR2 YSLEER. This CDR3 spans 16 amino acids. V dropped 3 bases and J dropped 1 base, with 15 bases sitting between them. CDR3 residues: CASSQSPGAFQETQYF. CDR3 coding DNA: TGCGCCAGCAGCCAGTCACCGGGGGCCTTCCAAGAGACCCAGTACTTC.

The rearrangement uses TRBV5-1 and TRBJ1-2; D is unresolved. V lost 2 bases, J lost 3 bases, and 5 bases lay in between. The CDR3 totals 12 residues. Looked up from germline, CDR1 is SGHRS and CDR2 is YFSETQ. The CDR3 DNA reads as TGCGCCAGCAGCTTCGAGGACTATGGCTACACCTTC. Its protein is CASSFEDYGYTF.

The CDR3 loop reads CSVVTAYDEKLFF. CDR3 DNA sequence: TGCAGCGTTGTGACGGCCTACGATGAAAAACTGTTTTTT. This chain links TRBV29-1 with TRBJ1-4; no reliable D call. CDR1 SQVTM and CDR2 ANQGSEA come from the germline V gene. The CDR3 consists of 13 residues. Trimming took 4 bases from V and 6 from J, leaving 12 bases between them. The full variable domain, rest sourced from reference TRBV29-1 and TRBJ1-4, is SAVISQKPSRDICQRGTSLTIQCQVDSQVTMMFWYRQQPGQSLTLIATANQGSEATYESGFVIDKFPISRPNLTFSTLTVSNMSPEDSSIYLCSVVTAYDEKLFFGSGTQLSVL.

The V and J genes are TRBV14 and TRBJ2-1; maybe TRBD1 (5 bases). Germline V gives CDR1 SGHDN, CDR2 FVKESK. The ends were cut back, 4 bases at V and 4 bases at J, with 8 bases in the middle. This CDR3 contains 13 residues. CDR3: CASSRTGYNEQFF. The DNA for the CDR3 is TGTGCCAGCAGCCGTACAGGTTACAATGAGCAGTTCTTC. Combining the CDR3 with reference TRBV14 and TRBJ2-1 gives the whole variable domain EAGVTQFPSHSVIEKGQTVTLRCDPISGHDNLYWYRRVMGKEIKFLLHFVKESKQDESGMPNNRFLAERTGGTYSTLKVQPAELEDSGVYFCASSRTGYNEQFFGPGTRLTVL.

The J gene is TRBJ1-4, the V gene TRBV5-1; D remains unclear. Germline values: CDR1 SGHRS, CDR2 YFSETQ. The CDR3 loop spans 13 amino acids. The germline V and J ends were trimmed by 7 bases and 0 bases, with 7 bases remaining between them. The CDR3 DNA follows: TGCGCCAGCCTCGGGGCAACTAATGAAAAACTGTTTTTT. It yields the protein CASLGATNEKLFF.

This clonotype was seen only once. The chain has TRBV10-1 and TRBJ2-2; 7 bases map to TRBD2. Germline V CDR1 and CDR2: WNHNN, SYGVQD (reference sequence). Trimming at V came to 7 bases and at J to 4 bases, leaving 15 bases not matched to a gene. The CDR3 loop spans 17 amino acids. The DNA for the CDR3 is TGCGCCAGCATCAAAGGAGGGACTATGTGCTTCACCGGGGAGCTGTTTTTT. Residues: CASIKGGTMCFTGELFF.